Below, 31 T cell receptor beta chains from the same sample are listed, as sequenced in a study of cytomegalovirus exposure and HLA in healthy donors. The primer mix had 60 Vbeta and 13 Jbeta primers. Profiled with immunoSEQ multiplex PCR; TCRdb holds only in-frame clones, not every one. The sample lists approximately 140,000 clones, about 70% seen once, with more than 2.5% in the top ten. The specimen was PBMCs. The receptors here all came from an older woman in good health and CMV-seropositive.

V and J are TRBV5-4 and TRBJ1-2; D unresolved. The ends were cut back, 0 bases at V and 8 bases at J, with 14 bases in the middle. Germline V gene sequence: CDR1 SGHNT, CDR2 YYREEE (reference sequence). The CDR3 spans 14 residues. The CDR3 DNA reads as TGTGCCAGCAGCTTGGCGGGCGTTACGGGGGGCTACACCTTC. Translated: CASSLAGVTGGYTF.

The chain is built from TRBV5-4 and TRBJ2-1, with 8 bases aligning to TRBD2. Germline CDR1 and CDR2: SGHNT and YYREEE (reference sequence). The CDR3 is made up of 13 amino acids. With 0 bases clipped from V and 9 bases from J, the junction kept 2 bases outside the gene matches. The CDR3 region has the DNA TGTGCCAGCAGCTTGGCGGGGGGGGTTGAGCAGTTCTTC. Translated: CASSLAGGVEQFF.

V usage is TRBV5-1 and J usage is TRBJ2-5; 9 bases are a match to TRBD1. CDR1 SGHRS and CDR2 YFSETQ come from the germline V gene. The CDR3 spans 14 residues. The V segment lost 3 bases and the J segment 5 bases; nucleotides outside the gene matches: 5. CDR3 DNA sequence: TGCGCCAGCAGCTCGGGTGGACAGGGGGAGACCCAGTACTTC. It is translated as CASSSGGQGETQYF. Full variable domain (missing parts from reference TRBV5-1 and TRBJ2-5): KAGVTQTPRYLIKTRGQQVTLSCSPISGHRSVSWYQQTPGQGLQFLFEYFSETQRNKGNFPGRFSGRQFSNSRSEMNVSTLELGDSALYLCASSSGGQGETQYFGPGTRLLVL.

The rearrangement joins TRBV10-1 to TRBJ2-5; 7 bases agree with TRBD2. The CDR3 extends over 15 amino acids. With 5 bases clipped from V and 5 bases from J, the junction kept 11 bases outside the gene matches. Germline CDR1 is WNHNN and CDR2 is SYGVQD (reference sequence). CDR3 sequence: CASSPGTNGLETQYF. In DNA, the CDR3 is TGCGCCAGCAGTCCCGGGACTAACGGGCTTGAGACCCAGTACTTC.

This chain uses TRBV7-9 with TRBJ2-7, with 7 bases that match TRBD1. The CDR3 loop spans 14 amino acids. The V and J ends lost 5 bases and 5 bases, in that order; junction bases with no gene match: 9. CDR1 is SEHNR, CDR2 FQNEAQ, per germline (reference sequence). The CDR3 DNA is TGTGCCAGCAGCCCCAGACAGGGATTGGACGAGCAGTACTTC. It encodes CASSPRQGLDEQYF. The variable domain in full, completed from reference TRBV7-9 and TRBJ2-7, reads DTGVSQNPRHKITKRGQNVTFRCDPISEHNRLYWYRQTLGQGPEFLTYFQNEAQLEKSRLLSDRFSAERPKGSFSTLEIQRTEQGDSAMYLCASSPRQGLDEQYFGPGTRLTVT.

This clone was detected once. The rearrangement uses TRBV27 and TRBJ1-2; the D is unclear. CDR1 and CDR2 (germline): MNHEY, SMNVEV (reference sequence). Trimming removed 0 bases at V and 4 bases at J, with 9 bases between. There are 14 residues in the CDR3. The CDR3: CASSLSWQRYGYTF. In DNA, the CDR3 is TGTGCCAGCAGTTTATCGTGGCAGCGCTATGGCTACACCTTC.

A remark on this clone: The junction and the germline gene differ at one end; a read error may be behind it. The chain combines TRBV7-9 with TRBJ1-5; D uncertain. The CDR3 runs to 12 residues. The germline CDR1 and CDR2 sequences are SEHNR and FQNEAQ (reference sequence). The CDR3 protein is CSSSLADQPQHF. CDR3 nucleotides: TGTTCCAGCAGCTTGGCCGATCAGCCCCAGCATTTT. Looking up the rest from reference TRBV7-9 and TRBJ1-5 gives the full variable domain: DTGVSQNPRHKITKRGQNVTFRCDPISEHNRLYWYRQTLGQGPEFLTYFQNEAQLEKSRLLSDRFSAERPKGSFSTLEIQRTEQGDSAMYLCSSSLADQPQHFGDGTRLSIL.

The chain has TRBV19 and TRBJ2-7; D might be TRBD1 (6 bases). Germline V CDR1 and CDR2: LNHDA, SQIVND (reference sequence). Trimming took 9 bases from V and 2 from J, leaving 20 bases between them. The CDR3 extends over 15 amino acids. As DNA, the CDR3 is TGTGCCAGCACTACCCGCAGGGGAGCCCCCTACGAGCAGTACTTC. It yields the protein CASTTRRGAPYEQYF.

This clone was counted between two and nine times. The V call is TRBV9, the J call TRBJ1-1; maybe TRBD1 (5 bases). Germline CDR1 and CDR2: SGDLS and YYNGEE. Trimming removed 2 bases from V and 1 base from J, with 9 bases in between. CDR3 length: 14 residues. The CDR3 sequence is CASSVDSSNTEAFF. The CDR3 nucleotides read TGTGCCAGCAGCGTCGACAGTTCGAACACTGAAGCTTTCTTT.

In this sample, this clone turned up once. The rearrangement uses TRBV5-1 and TRBJ1-1, with D possibly matching TRBD1 (5 bases). Germline V CDR1 and CDR2: SGHRS, YFSETQ. The V end was cut by 4 bases, the J end by 7 bases, with 14 bases between. The CDR3 runs to 13 residues. The CDR3 loop is CASSAGNRIEAFF. CDR3 DNA sequence: TGCGCCAGCAGCGCAGGGAACAGAATTGAAGCTTTCTTT.

The chain joins TRBV7-9 to TRBJ2-3; TRBD1 aligns across 7 bases. Germline-derived CDR1 and CDR2 are SEHNR and FQNEAQ (reference sequence). The CDR3 sequence is 16 residues long. Trimming cost V 5 bases and J 2 bases; bases outside gene matches: 10. The CDR3 loop reads CASSLQGDLSTDTQYF. The CDR3 nucleotides read TGTGCCAGCAGCCTTCAGGGGGACCTCTCCACAGATACGCAGTATTTT.

The CDR3 loop reads CASSLTPDQPQHF. Written as DNA, the CDR3 is TGTGCCAGCAGCTTGACACCAGATCAGCCCCAGCATTTT. This sequence joins TRBV13 and TRBJ1-5; D is unclear. V was cut by 3 bases and J by 5 bases, with 8 bases left in between. The CDR3 is made up of 13 amino acids. Germline V lookup: CDR1 PRHDT, CDR2 FYEKMQ (reference sequence).

This rearrangement joins TRBV27 to TRBJ1-5, with a weak D call TRBD1 (6 bases). Germline loops: CDR1 MNHEY, CDR2 SMNVEV (reference sequence). V lost 0 bases to trimming and J lost 4 bases, with 10 bases between them. The CDR3 sequence is 15 residues long. In DNA form, the CDR3 reads TGTGCCAGCAGTTTATCGTGGGGGCGAAATCAGCCCCAGCATTTT. Its translation: CASSLSWGRNQPQHF.

The chain employs TRBV19 and TRBJ2-5, with 7 nucleotides matching TRBD1. V lost 6 bases, J lost 5 bases, and 12 bases stayed unmatched. This CDR3 comprises 15 residues. Germline V CDR1 and CDR2: LNHDA, SQIVND (reference sequence). DNA for the CDR3: TGTGCCAGTAGGCTCCTAGGAAGGGGGCCCGAGACCCAGTACTTC. It yields the protein CASRLLGRGPETQYF.

The rearrangement uses TRBV7-9 and TRBJ2-3; no definite D call. The CDR3 runs 13 residues. V shed 2 bases and J shed 5 bases, with 8 bases lying between them. Germline V gene data show CDR1 as SEHNR and CDR2 as FQNEAQ (reference sequence). The CDR3 nucleotides read TGTGCCAGCAGCTTATCGCGTCTAGATACGCAGTATTTT. This sequence encodes CASSLSRLDTQYF.

This clone was seen only once. The chain is built from TRBV7-2 and TRBJ1-3; D is uncertain. Germline V gene sequence: CDR1 SGHTA, CDR2 FQGNSA. The CDR3 spans 16 residues. The V and J ends lost 3 bases and 0 bases respectively, with 12 bases between them. The CDR3 spells CASSFGSPSSGNTIYF. CDR3 DNA: TGTGCCAGCAGCTTTGGGAGCCCCTCCTCTGGAAACACCATATATTTT.

This clone was seen a handful of times. The gene calls are TRBV4-1 and TRBJ1-5; D gene ambiguous. Between the trimmed V and J ends, which lost 0 bases and 5 bases, there was a span of 8 bases. Germline loops: CDR1 MGHRA, CDR2 YSYEKL. CDR3 length equals 14 residues. The CDR3 sequence: CASSQDSPYQPQHF. CDR3 DNA: TGCGCCAGCAGCCAAGATTCCCCGTATCAGCCCCAGCATTTT.

Comments on this clone: This same CDR3 is encoded by further DNA sequences in the sample. The chain employs TRBV2 and TRBJ2-2, with TRBD2 as a possible D gene (6 bases). CDR1 is SNHLY and CDR2 is FYNNEI in the germline V gene. Trimming pared 1 base from V and 0 bases from J, leaving 12 bases between. The CDR3 length is 17 residues. The CDR3 region has the DNA TGTGCCAGCAGTGAAGGCGGGGCCAGAACGAACACCGGGGAGCTGTTTTTT. It codes for CASSEGGARTNTGELFF.

V usage is TRBV5-1 and J usage is TRBJ1-4; 9 bases align to TRBD1. V gave up 3 bases and J gave up 8 bases; unmatched junction bases: 8. CDR1 is SGHRS and CDR2 is YFSETQ in the germline V gene. This CDR3 contains 15 residues. The CDR3 DNA follows: TGCGCCAGCAGCTCAACAGGGGGCCTCGGAGAAAAACTGTTTTTT. The encoded protein is CASSSTGGLGEKLFF.

The chain uses TRBV5-1 and TRBJ1-2; D is ambiguous. Per the germline V gene, CDR1 is SGHRS and CDR2 is YFSETQ. The CDR3 extends over 13 amino acids. The V and J ends lost 4 bases and 2 bases respectively, with 9 bases between them. The CDR3 spells CASSLDTNYGYTF. The CDR3 region has the DNA TGCGCCAGCAGCCTCGACACAAACTATGGCTACACCTTC.

The CDR3 is CASRPGQGSYEQYF. CDR3 sequence (DNA): TGTGCCAGCAGACCGGGACAGGGCTCCTACGAGCAGTACTTC. The gene calls are TRBV6-5 and TRBJ2-7, with 9 bases matching TRBD1. The CDR3 loop spans 14 amino acids. The V segment lost 6 bases and the J segment 0 bases; nucleotides outside the gene matches: 3. CDR1 and CDR2 (germline): MNHEY, SVGAGI.

The chain links TRBV7-9 to TRBJ2-5, with D perhaps TRBD1 (6 bases). Trimming stripped 4 bases from V and 13 bases from J, with 13 bases between. Germline V lookup: CDR1 SEHNR, CDR2 FQNEAQ (reference sequence). The CDR3 contains 11 residues. The CDR3 coding sequence is TGTGCCAGCAGCTCAGGGGAGTTGGGGTACTTC. Its translation: CASSSGELGYF.

Here the CDR3 DNA reads TGTGCCAGCAGTTACACGACAGGGTCCCGCACTGAAGCTTTCTTT. It specifies CASSYTTGSRTEAFF. The V gene is TRBV6-5, the J gene TRBJ1-1; TRBD1 aligns across 7 bases. Per the germline V gene, CDR1 is MNHEY and CDR2 is SVGAGI. CDR3 size: 15 residues. V gave up 2 bases and J gave up 4 bases; unmatched junction bases: 7.

The chain couples TRBV4-1 to TRBJ2-1; 14 bases map to TRBD2. The CDR3 is 16 amino acids. J lost 15 bases, V lost 2 bases, and 12 bases had no gene match. Looked up from germline, CDR1 is MGHRA and CDR2 is YSYEKL. The CDR3 region is CASSQPETSGGAVRFF. In DNA form, the CDR3 reads TGCGCCAGCAGCCAACCCGAGACTAGCGGGGGGGCAGTAAGGTTCTTC.

The V and J genes are TRBV5-1 and TRBJ2-7; possible D gene TRBD2, 5 bases. Germline lookup yields CDR1 SGHRS and CDR2 YFSETQ. The V gene lost 0 bases and the J gene lost 3 bases, with 13 bases spanning the gap. This CDR3 has 15 amino acids. CDR3 DNA: TGCGCCAGCAGCTTGGCCGGTCCGGGGAGCTACGAGCAGTACTTC. This sequence encodes CASSLAGPGSYEQYF.

This clone was seen a few times. This sequence joins TRBV5-1 and TRBJ2-5; D gene ambiguous. With 0 bases removed from V and 0 bases from J, the gap between germline ends came to 6 bases. The germline V gene has CDR1 SGHRS and CDR2 YFSETQ. The CDR3 has 14 amino acids. The CDR3 sequence is CASSLARYQETQYF. CDR3 in DNA: TGCGCCAGCAGCTTGGCGCGGTACCAAGAGACCCAGTACTTC.

The chain joins TRBV6-5 to TRBJ2-3; D gene uncertain. Looked up from germline, CDR1 is MNHEY and CDR2 is SVGAGI. CDR3 length: 14 residues. V dropped 4 bases and J dropped 6 bases, with 14 bases sitting between them. The CDR3 sequence: CASSWAISSDTQYF. CDR3 nucleotide sequence: TGTGCCAGCAGTTGGGCGATTTCCTCCGATACGCAGTATTTT.

The CDR3 nucleotides read TGTGCCAGCAGCGCTCAGGGGGGTGTCGGCGGCTACACCTTC. Protein product: CASSAQGGVGGYTF. V is TRBV9 and J is TRBJ1-2; TRBD1 agrees at 7 bases. This CDR3 region has 14 residues. Germline-derived CDR1 and CDR2 are SGDLS and YYNGEE. Trimming removed 3 bases from V and 8 bases from J; junction bases left unmatched: 10.

The J gene is TRBJ1-1, the V gene TRBV5-1; a weak D match, TRBD1 (6 bases). V was cut by 0 bases and J by 4 bases, with 13 bases left in between. The germline V gene encodes CDR1 SGHRS and CDR2 YFSETQ. This CDR3 spans 15 amino acids. CDR3 loop: CASSLGGTLITEAFF. The DNA for the CDR3 is TGCGCCAGCAGCTTGGGGGGGACACTTATCACTGAAGCTTTCTTT.

The CDR3 coding sequence is TGTGCCAGCAGTTTAACCTCGGGACTCCCGAAGGGCTCACCCCTCCACTTT. Its protein is CASSLTSGLPKGSPLHF. The chain recombines TRBV27 with TRBJ1-6; D might be TRBD1 (5 bases). The germline V gene encodes CDR1 MNHEY and CDR2 SMNVEV (reference sequence). Trimming removed 2 bases at V and 10 bases at J, with 21 bases between. The CDR3 length is 17 residues.

This clone was counted only a few times. The chain combines TRBV5-4 with TRBJ2-1; 9 nucleotides agree with TRBD1. The CDR3 sequence is 15 residues long. Losses at the gene ends were 4 bases for V and 6 bases for J; bases not matched to a gene: 8. CDR1 SGHNT and CDR2 YYREEE come from the germline V gene (reference sequence). CDR3: CASSPGTGNRNEQFF. As DNA, the CDR3 is TGTGCCAGCAGCCCGGGGACAGGGAACCGCAATGAGCAGTTCTTC.